The clone carrying this T cell receptor (beta chain) was picked up many times. Its matching antigen is unknown. The data originate from a study of shared clonotypes between healthy human individuals. At the level of the study: The cohort comprised a couple of women and a few men. Their ages spanned 18 to 49 years. Study findings and constraints: It was the few donors that limited the genetic and exposure-history diversity represented.

Deep was the level at which the assay was run. Sequencing used immunoSEQ multiplex PCR; TCRdb keeps in-frame clones, though not all of them. The table shows hundreds of thousands of clones, with around 78% occurring only once. J gave up 7 bases and V 2 bases, and 10 bases lay outside the gene matches. This CDR3 is built from 16 residues. CDR1 and CDR2 (germline): MNHNY, SVGAGI (reference sequence). This clonotype was obtained from a woman in her forties in good health. Some clones in this sample may be carry-over from other donors' samples. The sample comprised PBMCs. J is TRBJ2-1 and V is TRBV6-6; 8 bases fit TRBD2. The CDR3 sequence is CASSYPGVAGRNEQFF. The CDR3 DNA reads TGTGCCAGCAGTTACCCCGGAGTAGCGGGAAGGAATGAGCAGTTCTTC.